The rows below give T cell receptor beta chains drawn from one sample of a study of cytomegalovirus exposure and HLA in healthy donors. Measured with immunoSEQ multiplex PCR; TCRdb has only the in-frame clones, and not every one. Here the sample spans tens of thousands of clones, around 77% being singletons. Sequencing was carried out using PBMCs. These receptors all come from a man aged 30 to 39 in good health and CMV-seronegative. Each CDR3 is given with its conserved first and last residue. D genes are given only for firm matches. Size is omitted from some rows. Given values are once, few, many or a class for expanded clones.

d_call j_call v_call cdr3_length clone_size cdr3_aa cdr3_nt
TRBD1 TRBJ2-3 TRBV5-1 15 . CASSSTGGGSDTQYF TGCGCCAGCAGCTCGACAGGGGGAGGGTCAGATACGCAGTATTTT
. TRBJ1-2 TRBV2 14 . CASSEHRVDYGYTF TGTGCCAGCAGTGAGCACAGGGTGGACTATGGCTACACCTTC
. TRBJ1-2 TRBV13 14 . CASSPRGVDYGYTF TGTGCCAGCAGCCCCCGGGGGGTTGACTATGGCTACACCTTC
TRBD1 TRBJ1-2 TRBV15 16 . CATSRDRGTAGYGYTF TGTGCCACCAGCAGAGATCGTGGGACAGCTGGCTATGGCTACACCTTC
. TRBJ2-7 TRBV27 13 . CASSSPQGYEQYF TGTGCCAGCAGTTCTCCCCAGGGTTACGAGCAGTACTTC
TRBD2 TRBJ2-7 TRBV5-4 13 . CASSSGLAGEQYF TGTGCCAGCAGCTCGGGACTAGCGGGTGAGCAGTACTTC
TRBD1 TRBJ1-2 TRBV27 16 few CASSPRFGGQAYGYTF TGTGCCAGCAGTCCCCGGTTTGGGGGACAGGCCTATGGCTACACCTTC
. TRBJ1-5 TRBV1 16 . CTSILTRYNSNQPQHF TGCACCAGCATTTTGACTCGATATAATAGCAATCAGCCCCAGCATTTT
. TRBJ1-1 TRBV28 14 . CASSLVTVNTEAFF TGTGCCAGCAGTTTAGTGACAGTGAACACTGAAGCTTTCTTT
TRBD2 TRBJ2-7 TRBV29-1 15 . CSVRATSGSSGEQYF TGCAGCGTCCGCGCGACTAGCGGGAGTAGTGGCGAGCAGTACTTC
TRBD2 TRBJ2-7 TRBV7-2 15 . CASSLTGGTTYEQYF TGTGCCAGCAGCTTAACGGGGGGAACTACCTACGAGCAGTACTTC
. TRBJ1-2 TRBV5-1 14 . CASSSHLPNYGYTF TGCGCCAGCAGCTCCCACCTACCCAACTATGGCTACACCTTC
. TRBJ1-1 TRBV28 12 . CASSRGGGTAFF TGTGCCAGCAGCCGGGGCGGGGGAACGGCCTTCTTT
. TRBJ2-5 TRBV7-8 14 few CASSSGHLQETQYF TGTGCCAGCAGCTCAGGACATCTCCAAGAGACCCAGTACTTC
TRBD2 TRBJ2-5 TRBV6-1 12 . CASSELAGWQYF TGTGCCAGCAGTGAATTAGCGGGGTGGCAGTACTTC
TRBD2 TRBJ2-5 TRBV6-5 15 . CASTKISGGKRTQYF TGTGCCAGCACCAAAATTAGCGGGGGGAAGAGGACCCAGTACTTC
TRBD1 TRBJ1-6 TRBV25-1 14 . CASRTGTENSPLHF TGTGCCAGCAGGACCGGGACAGAAAATTCACCCCTCCACTTT
TRBD2 TRBJ2-2 TRBV7-3 15 . CASSSAGGFTGELFF TGTGCCAGCAGCTCAGCGGGGGGGTTCACCGGGGAGCTGTTTTTT
TRBD1 TRBJ2-7 TRBV5-1 16 . CASSLPRDRGVDEQYF TGCGCCAGCAGCTTGCCGCGGGACAGGGGGGTGGACGAGCAGTACTTC
. TRBJ2-5 TRBV7-2 15 . CASSLDRALQETQYF TGTGCCAGCAGCTTAGACAGGGCCCTTCAAGAGACCCAGTACTTC
TRBD1 TRBJ2-7 TRBV5-4 15 . CASSPSGTGSYEQYF TGTGCCAGCAGCCCCAGCGGGACAGGGTCCTACGAGCAGTACTTC
TRBD1 TRBJ2-3 TRBV7-9 14 . CASGTGQYTDTQYF TGTGCCAGCGGGACGGGACAGTACACAGATACGCAGTATTTT
TRBD2 TRBJ2-1 TRBV9 15 . CASSVSGGSYNEQFF TGTGCCAGCAGCGTATCGGGGGGGTCCTACAATGAGCAGTTCTTC
TRBD1 TRBJ1-4 TRBV6-1 14 . CASSPTGFNEKLFF TGTGCCAGCAGTCCGACAGGGTTTAATGAAAAACTGTTTTTT
TRBD2 TRBJ2-5 TRBV2 15 . CASSRTSGREETQYF TGTGCCAGCAGTCGGACTAGCGGGAGAGAAGAGACCCAGTACTTC
TRBD1 TRBJ1-5 TRBV6-1 14 . CASSLRTGDQPQHF TGTGCCAGCAGTTTACGGACAGGGGATCAGCCCCAGCATTTT
TRBD2 TRBJ2-1 TRBV28 20 . CASSPVPRLAGGDAYNEQFF TGTGCCAGCAGTCCCGTCCCGAGACTAGCGGGGGGCGATGCATACAATGAGCAGTTCTTC
. TRBJ1-2 TRBV11-1 12 . CASSRGGYGYTF TGTGCCAGCAGCAGGGGAGGCTACGGCTACACCTTC
TRBD1 TRBJ1-1 TRBV5-1 14 . CASSDLQGDTEAFF TGCGCCAGCAGCGACCTACAGGGGGACACTGAAGCTTTCTTT
TRBD2 TRBJ2-6 TRBV4-3 16 . CASSQAGGTGANVLTF TGCGCCAGCAGCCAAGCCGGGGGGACTGGGGCCAACGTCCTGACTTTC